These 24 T cell receptor beta chains originate from one sample sequenced in a study of vaccination and CD4 T cells after COVID-19. What these receptors recognize is not known. Treatment specified: approximately 9-day PBMC culture with coronavirus spike peptide pools or control peptides (ViraFEST assay). Cultured CD4+ T cells had their DNA profiled by the Oncomine TCR Beta short-read assay. TCRdb ran MiXCR on the PCR reads and lists one entry per CDR3 protein. Of about 17,000 distinct CDR3 sequences listed, 43% were seen once; the top ten hold 5.7%. The sample in question was CD4+ T cells from blood, cultured in vitro, obtained before SARS-CoV-2 vaccination. The receptors were sampled from a human donor who had recovered from COVID-19.

This chain joins TRBV20-1 and TRBJ2-7, with a possible D match to TRBD1 (6 bases). V gave up 0 bases and J gave up 5 bases, with 14 bases separating them. Germline V gene lookup returns CDR1 DFQATT and CDR2 SNEGSKA (reference sequence). The CDR3 has 14 residues. The chain's CDR3 is CSARDARGMNEQYF. CDR3 DNA sequence: TGCAGTGCTAGAGATGCCAGGGGAATGAACGAGCAGTACTTC.

This clonotype was counted between two and nine times. The rearrangement uses TRBV2 and TRBJ2-3; 9 positions agree with TRBD2. There are 14 residues in the CDR3. Germline V gene lookup returns CDR1 SNHLY and CDR2 FYNNEI. The V and J ends lost 4 bases and 1 base, in that order; junction bases with no gene match: 0. DNA for the CDR3: TGTGCCAGCAGTGGACTAGCGGGCACAGATACGCAGTATTTT. This codes for CASSGLAGTDTQYF.

The sample holds a few counts of this clonotype. The chain has TRBV20-1 and TRBJ1-3, with D uncertain. CDR1 DFQATT and CDR2 SNEGSKA come from the germline V gene (reference sequence). There are 12 residues in the CDR3. The V gene lost 5 bases and the J gene lost 4 bases, with 9 bases spanning the gap. The chain's CDR3 is CSAVRSGNTIYF. CDR3 DNA sequence: TGCAGTGCTGTAAGATCGGGAAACACCATATATTTT.

This clonotype was seen more than once but under ten times. The chain joins TRBV10-3 to TRBJ1-1, with TRBD1 matching 11 bases. The CDR3 runs 15 residues. The V and J ends lost 2 bases and 5 bases, in that order; junction bases with no gene match: 4. Germline CDR1 ENHRY, CDR2 SYGVKD. As DNA, the CDR3 is TGTGCCATCAGTGAGGGGGGACAGGGGGTTACTGAAGCTTTCTTT. As protein: CAISEGGQGVTEAFF.

The chain carries TRBV7-9 and TRBJ1-4; possibly TRBD1 for D (5 bases). Between the trimmed V and J ends, which lost 2 bases and 7 bases, there was a span of 8 bases. Per germline, CDR1 SEHNR and CDR2 FQNEAQ (reference sequence). The CDR3 is made up of 13 amino acids. The CDR3 is CASSLQGSEKLFF. CDR3 in DNA: TGTGCCAGCAGCTTACAGGGTAGTGAAAAACTGTTTTTT.

The chain links TRBV24-1 to TRBJ2-5, with 7 positions matching TRBD1. J gave up 2 bases and V 3 bases, and 8 bases lay outside the gene matches. Germline V CDR1 and CDR2: KGHDR, SFDVKD. The CDR3 has 16 residues. The CDR3 DNA follows: TGTGCCACCAGTGATCCAGGGGGAGAAAAGCAAGAGACCCAGTACTTC. Translation gives CATSDPGGEKQETQYF.

This chain connects TRBV28 to TRBJ1-5, with a possible D match to TRBD1 (5 bases). V lost 9 bases to trimming and J lost 0 bases, with 15 bases between them. The CDR3 sequence is 15 residues long. CDR1 and CDR2 from the germline V gene are MDHEN and SYDVKM. For the CDR3, the DNA is TGTGCCAGTCAGGTGGCCGGGGCTAGCAATCAGCCCCAGCATTTT. Protein product: CASQVAGASNQPQHF. Based on the CDR3 plus reference TRBV28 and TRBJ1-5, the full variable domain is DVKVTQSSRYLVKRTGEKVFLECVQDMDHENMFWYRQDPGLGLRLIYFSYDVKMKEKGDIPEGYSVSREKKERFSLILESASTNQTSMYLCASQVAGASNQPQHFGDGTRLSIL.

The chain carries TRBV10-1 and TRBJ1-2; D ambiguous. The CDR3 has 15 residues. Trimming shortened V by 0 bases and J by 8 bases, and 16 bases separated the two germline ends. Germline-derived CDR1 and CDR2 are WNHNN and SYGVQD (reference sequence). The DNA of the CDR3 is TGCGCCAGCAGTGAGTCGATAGGCAGCATTACGGGCTACACCTTC. Protein product: CASSESIGSITGYTF.

V gene TRBV6-5 combines with J gene TRBJ1-2; 8 bases line up with TRBD1. The CDR3 has 16 amino acids. V lost 2 bases, J lost 4 bases, and 9 bases stayed unmatched. Germline V gene sequence: CDR1 MNHEY, CDR2 SVGAGI. Here the CDR3 DNA reads TGTGCCAGCAGTTACCGAAGGGCAGGGGGCTCCTATGGCTACACCTTC. Its translation is CASSYRRAGGSYGYTF.

The rearrangement links TRBV19 to TRBJ1-1; the match to TRBD1 covers 8 bases. CDR1 and CDR2 from the germline V gene are LNHDA and SQIVND (reference sequence). This CDR3 is 14 amino acids long. V lost 6 bases, J lost 3 bases, and 6 bases stayed unmatched. The CDR3 sequence: CASRPTGEDTEAFF. In nucleotides, the CDR3 is TGTGCCAGTAGACCGACAGGGGAAGACACTGAAGCTTTCTTT.

J is TRBJ2-7 and V is TRBV2; TRBD2 agrees at 9 bases. The CDR3 has 14 residues. Germline V gene lookup returns CDR1 SNHLY and CDR2 FYNNEI. V trimming: 4 bases; J trimming: 2 bases; junction bases outside the gene matches: 3. The CDR3 DNA is TGTGCCAGCAGTGGGGGCGGGGGGGCCTACGAGCAGTACTTC. This codes for CASSGGGGAYEQYF.

The CDR3 DNA reads TGTGCCAGCAGCTTAAGTAGCGGGAGGGCTTCAGATACGCAGTATTTT. Protein product: CASSLSSGRASDTQYF. The rearrangement links TRBV7-2 to TRBJ2-3; TRBD2 agrees at 11 bases. The CDR3 covers 16 residues. After removal of 2 bases from V and 4 bases from J, the junction contained 5 bases not matched to a gene. Germline CDR1 SGHTA, CDR2 FQGNSA.

The chain recombines TRBV9 with TRBJ2-5, with D uncertain. The V gene lost 0 bases and the J gene lost 3 bases, with 6 bases spanning the gap. The CDR3 loop spans 13 amino acids. The germline V gene has CDR1 SGDLS and CDR2 YYNGEE. The CDR3 sequence: CASSVGGEETQYF. DNA of the CDR3: TGTGCCAGCAGCGTAGGGGGTGAAGAGACCCAGTACTTC.

The chain couples TRBV9 to TRBJ2-1, with D perhaps assigned TRBD1 or TRBD2 (6 bases each). Germline lookup yields CDR1 SGDLS and CDR2 YYNGEE. The ends were cut back, 3 bases at V and 2 bases at J, with 15 bases in the middle. This CDR3 region has 16 residues. The DNA for the CDR3 is TGTGCCAGCAGCGCTAGACCGGGGGACACCTACAATGAGCAGTTCTTC. It yields the protein CASSARPGDTYNEQFF.

The V and J genes are TRBV20-1 and TRBJ1-2; weak D call: TRBD1 (6 bases). Trimming removed 3 bases at V and 4 bases at J, with 15 bases between. The CDR3 length is 14 residues. Looked up from germline, CDR1 is DFQATT and CDR2 is SNEGSKA (reference sequence). This CDR3 is CSARGQGRGYGYTF. Here the CDR3 DNA reads TGCAGTGCTAGGGGGCAGGGGCGAGGCTATGGCTACACCTTC.

This clonotype appeared a few times. The rearrangement joins TRBV6-8 to TRBJ2-7; TRBD2 agrees at 13 bases. The CDR3 length is 15 residues. Germline CDR1 and CDR2: MNHGY and SAAAGT. Unmatched junction bases numbered 4, after V lost 6 bases and J lost 2 bases. This CDR3 is CASRFTSGRAYEQYF. For the CDR3, the DNA is TGTGCCAGCAGATTCACTAGCGGGAGGGCCTACGAGCAGTACTTC.

This chain joins TRBV5-4 and TRBJ2-5, with 8 bases matching TRBD1. Germline CDR1 SGHNT, CDR2 YYREEE (reference sequence). V trimming: 2 bases; J trimming: 4 bases; junction bases outside the gene matches: 1. The CDR3 contains 13 residues. The CDR3 loop reads CASSFTGGETQYF. The DNA of the CDR3 is TGTGCCAGCAGCTTTACAGGGGGAGAGACCCAGTACTTC.

The V call is TRBV20-1, the J call TRBJ2-1, with TRBD2 matching over 7 bases. CDR1 and CDR2 (germline): DFQATT, SNEGSKA (reference sequence). J lost 6 bases, V lost 4 bases, and 12 bases had no gene match. The CDR3 spans 15 residues. Here the CDR3 reads CSATGVEWGGNEQFF. The CDR3 DNA is TGCAGTGCTACGGGAGTCGAATGGGGGGGCAATGAGCAGTTCTTC.

The V call is TRBV6-2 or TRBV6-3, the J call TRBJ1-1, with D perhaps TRBD1 (5 bases). Trimming removed 2 bases at V and 8 bases at J, with 9 bases between. The germline V gene encodes CDR1 MNHEY and CDR2 SVGEGT. CDR3 length: 12 amino acids. The CDR3 bases are TGTGCCAGCAGTTACCCGGGACCGGAAGCTTTCTTT. This sequence encodes CASSYPGPEAFF.

This clonotype showed up just a few times. V usage is TRBV6-1 and J usage is TRBJ2-3; TRBD1 agrees at 8 bases. The CDR3 sequence is 13 residues long. The J segment lost 4 bases and the V segment lost 10 bases, leaving 7 bases of the junction unmatched. The germline V gene has CDR1 MNHNS and CDR2 SASEGT. As DNA, the CDR3 is TGTGCCACCACCGGGACAGGCGCAGATACGCAGTATTTT. Translation: CATTGTGADTQYF.

There are a few counts of this clonotype. The rearrangement links TRBV20-1 to TRBJ2-5; TRBD2 aligns across 7 bases. Trimming took 6 bases from V and 5 from J; bases not matched to a gene: 9. CDR3 length equals 13 residues. CDR1 and CDR2 (germline): DFQATT, SNEGSKA (reference sequence). The CDR3 sequence is CSATEAGSETQYF. CDR3 bases: TGCAGTGCAACAGAAGCGGGATCGGAGACCCAGTACTTC.

The chain is built from TRBV19 and TRBJ2-4, with D unclear. Trimming removed 3 bases at V and 5 bases at J, with 14 bases between. CDR3 length: 15 amino acids. In germline, CDR1 is LNHDA, CDR2 SQIVND (reference sequence). CDR3 coding DNA: TGTGCCAGTAGTATCGGAACAAGGCACCAAAACATTCAGTACTTC. Residues: CASSIGTRHQNIQYF.

The rearrangement links TRBV6-1 to TRBJ1-2; D is possibly TRBD1 (5 bases). Germline V gene lookup returns CDR1 MNHNS and CDR2 SASEGT. This CDR3 is 14 amino acids long. Trimming removed 7 bases at V and 1 base at J, with 13 bases between. The CDR3 here is CASTDSGSNYGYTF. CDR3 sequence (DNA): TGTGCCAGCACCGACAGCGGGAGTAACTATGGCTACACCTTC.

The chain has TRBV7-2 and TRBJ2-5, with D possibly TRBD1 on 6 matching bases. The CDR3 is made up of 12 amino acids. Between the trimmed V and J ends, which lost 5 bases and 5 bases, there was a span of 9 bases. Germline assignment: CDR1 SGHTA and CDR2 FQGNSA. CDR3 coding DNA: TGTGCCAGCAGCCCGCAGGGGGAGACCCAGTACTTC. The encoded protein is CASSPQGETQYF. Variable domain in full (rest from reference TRBV7-2 and TRBJ2-5): GAGVSQSPSNKVTEKGKDVELRCDPISGHTALYWYRQSLGQGLEFLIYFQGNSAPDKSGLPSDRFSAERTGGSVSTLTIQRTQQEDSAVYLCASSPQGETQYFGPGTRLLVL.